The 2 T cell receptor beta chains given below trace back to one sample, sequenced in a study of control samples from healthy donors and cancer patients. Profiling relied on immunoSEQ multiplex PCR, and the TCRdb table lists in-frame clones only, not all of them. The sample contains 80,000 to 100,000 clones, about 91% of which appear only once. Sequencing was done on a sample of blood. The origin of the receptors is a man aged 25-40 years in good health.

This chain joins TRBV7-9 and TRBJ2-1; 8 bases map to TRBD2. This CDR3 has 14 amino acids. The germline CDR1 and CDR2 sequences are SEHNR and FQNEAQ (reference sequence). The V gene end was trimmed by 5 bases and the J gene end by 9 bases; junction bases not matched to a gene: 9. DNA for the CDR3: TGTGCCAGCAGCCGACTAGCGAGTAAATTTGAGCAGTTCTTC. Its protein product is CASSRLASKFEQFF.

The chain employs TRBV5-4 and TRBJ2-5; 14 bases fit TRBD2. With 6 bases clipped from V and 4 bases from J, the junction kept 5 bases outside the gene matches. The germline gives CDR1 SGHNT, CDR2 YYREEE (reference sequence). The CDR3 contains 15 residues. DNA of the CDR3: TGTGCCAGCACCCTAGGACTAGCGGGAGGAGAGACCCAGTACTTC. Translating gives CASTLGLAGGETQYF.